This record concerns one T cell receptor (beta chain) sequence. Its target is unknown. The data were taken from a study of vaccination and CD4 T cells after COVID-19. The overall study: The authors exposed cells to overlapping spike peptides derived from SARS-CoV-2, HCoV-NL63, HCoV-OC43 and HCoV-229E.

The Oncomine TCR Beta short-read assay sequenced DNA from cultured CD4+ T cells. TCRdb reprocessed the PCR reads via MiXCR and lists one record per CDR3 protein. In the table there are 6,500 to 7,500 distinct CDR3 sequences, about 45% of which are singletons. Germline V gene lookup returns CDR1 LNHDA and CDR2 SQIVND (reference sequence). This CDR3 region has 17 residues. V gave up 2 bases and J gave up 1 base, with 18 bases separating them. Treatment of the sample: roughly ten-day PBMC culture with coronavirus spike peptide pools or control peptides (ViraFEST assay). According to the study, CD4+ T cells from the unexposed donor were gathered ahead of the COVID-19 pandemic (2011-2018). The probes, which were SARS-CoV-2 S/N and four cold-coronavirus spikes, were applied to unexposed-donor CD4+ T cells, cells permitting.

The J gene is TRBJ2-7, the V gene TRBV19; perhaps TRBD2 as D (5 bases). The sample consisted of CD4+ T cells from blood, cultured in vitro. The origin of this receptor is a human donor in good health. Written as DNA, the CDR3 is TGTGCCAGTAGTATAAAGGCGGGCGAAACGAGGTCCTACGAGCAGTACTTC. Protein: CASSIKAGETRSYEQYF.